These T cell receptor beta chains were read from a single sample in a study of blood T cell repertoires in COVID-19. TCRdb's copy holds only in-frame clones and misses some; the assay was immunoSEQ multiplex PCR. Found here are more than 250,000 clones, 80% to 90% of them singletons; the top ten hold over 2%. The sample consisted of PBMCs or T cells enriched from blood (not recorded which). All receptors derive from a man younger than 40 who had recovered from COVID-19. Both conserved end residues are part of each CDR3. A D gene is named only where the DNA matches it firmly. Rows may omit the clone size; those that give it use once, few, many or a size class.

j_call | d_call | cdr3_length | clone_size | v_call | cdr3_aa | cdr3_nt
TRBJ1-6 | TRBD1 | 16 | . | TRBV5-4 | CASSSGGTGNNSPLHF | TGTGCCAGCAGCTCGGGCGGGACAGGCAATAATTCACCCCTCCACTTT
TRBJ2-5 | . | 10 | . | TRBV10-1 | CASLQETQYF | TGCGCCAGTTTACAGGAGACCCAGTACTTC
TRBJ2-7 | . | 15 | once | TRBV11-3 | CASSLDNGQPYEQYF | TGTGCCAGCAGCTTAGACAACGGACAGCCCTACGAGCAGTACTTC
TRBJ1-1 | . | 14 | . | TRBV19 | CASTEGGMNTEAFF | TGTGCCAGTACCGAGGGGGGGATGAACACTGAAGCTTTCTTT
TRBJ1-1 | TRBD1 | 16 | . | TRBV29-1 | CSAHRPPGTGATEAFF | TGCAGCGCTCACCGACCTCCGGGGACAGGGGCCACTGAAGCTTTCTTT
TRBJ1-6 | . | 14 | . | TRBV21-1 | CASSKGQGYSPLHF | TGTGCCAGCAGCAAGGGGCAGGGATATTCACCCCTCCACTTT
TRBJ2-1 | . | 12 | . | TRBV7-5 | CARSSYYNEQFF | TGTGCCAGAAGCTCCTATTACAATGAGCAGTTCTTC
TRBJ1-2 | . | 12 | . | TRBV29-1 | CSVERTAYGYTF | TGCAGCGTTGAACGGACAGCCTATGGCTACACCTTC
TRBJ1-1 | . | 14 | . | TRBV4-1 | CASSQVGRNTEAFF | TGCGCCAGCAGCCAAGTTGGGAGGAACACTGAAGCTTTCTTT
TRBJ2-1 | . | 15 | . | TRBV7-8 | CASSLRTESYNEQFF | TGTGCCAGCAGCCTTAGGACAGAGTCCTACAATGAGCAGTTCTTC
TRBJ1-1 | . | 13 | . | TRBV11-3 | CASSEAGGPEAFF | TGTGCCAGCAGCGAAGCGGGGGGGCCTGAAGCTTTCTTT
TRBJ2-5 | TRBD1 | 15 | . | TRBV7-3 | CASSAETGGMETQYF | TGTGCCAGCAGCGCGGAGACAGGGGGGATGGAGACCCAGTACTTC
TRBJ2-2 | . | 18 | . | TRBV5-5 | CASSLYPSRPPNTGELFF | TGTGCCAGCAGCTTGTACCCCTCCAGGCCCCCGAACACCGGGGAGCTGTTTTTT
TRBJ2-7 | TRBD2 | 14 | . | TRBV11-2 | CASSSVRGGYEQYF | TGTGCCAGCAGCTCTGTACGGGGGGGCTACGAGCAGTACTTC
TRBJ2-2 | TRBD1 | 18 | . | TRBV9 | CASSVRTGALLNTGELFF | TGTGCCAGCAGCGTTCGGACAGGGGCCCTATTGAACACCGGGGAGCTGTTTTTT
TRBJ1-3 | . | 16 | . | TRBV3-1/TRBV3-2 | CASSPRGTFSGNTIYF | TGTGCCAGCAGCCCAAGGGGGACCTTCTCTGGAAACACCATATATTTT
TRBJ2-7 | TRBD1 | 15 | . | TRBV5-4 | CASSEGTGWSYEQYF | TGTGCCAGCAGCGAAGGGACAGGGTGGTCCTACGAGCAGTACTTC
TRBJ2-2 | . | 15 | . | TRBV19 | CASSPGHHYTGELFF | TGTGCCAGTAGCCCGGGACACCACTACACCGGGGAGCTGTTTTTT
TRBJ2-7 | TRBD1 | 15 | . | TRBV20-1 | CSASRTGYTSYEQYF | TGCAGTGCGAGTAGGACAGGGTACACCTCCTACGAGCAGTACTTC
TRBJ1-1 | . | 14 | . | TRBV6-5 | CASSYSTGITEAFF | TGTGCCAGCAGTTACTCGACAGGAATTACTGAAGCTTTCTTT
TRBJ1-1 | . | 13 | . | TRBV5-5 | CASSVINRAEAFF | TGTGCCAGCAGCGTCATTAACAGGGCTGAAGCTTTCTTT
TRBJ2-1 | . | 11 | . | TRBV7-8 | CASSLADEQFF | TGTGCCAGCAGCTTAGCCGATGAGCAGTTCTTC
TRBJ1-2 | . | 14 | . | TRBV19 | CASSPSNRLSDGVF | TGTGCCAGTAGTCCTTCAAATAGGTTGAGCGACGGTGTCTTC
TRBJ2-5 | TRBD2 | 16 | . | TRBV18 | CASSPPLAGEQETQYF | TGTGCCAGCTCACCACCGCTAGCGGGGGAACAAGAGACCCAGTACTTC
TRBJ1-3 | . | 17 | . | TRBV6-1 | CASSDFAGGSSGNTIYF | TGTGCCAGCAGTGACTTTGCAGGAGGGAGCTCTGGAAACACCATATATTTT
TRBJ1-2 | . | 15 | . | TRBV19 | CASSTTGHTNYGYTF | TGTGCCAGTAGTACAACGGGACACACTAACTATGGCTACACCTTC
TRBJ2-7 | . | 13 | . | TRBV11-3 | CASSSGTGYEQYF | TGTGCCAGCAGCAGCGGGACAGGCTACGAGCAGTACTTC
TRBJ2-2 | TRBD1 | 15 | . | TRBV2 | CASSGQGADTGELFF | TGTGCCAGCAGTGGACAGGGGGCAGACACCGGGGAGCTGTTTTTT
TRBJ1-2 | . | 15 | once | TRBV4-2 | CASSPMGGLAYGYTF | TGTGCCAGCAGCCCGATGGGGGGGCTGGCCTATGGCTACACCTTC
TRBJ1-2 | . | 12 | . | TRBV6-4 | CASSDSGAGYTF | TGTGCCAGCAGTGACTCAGGGGCTGGCTACACCTTC
TRBJ1-4 | . | 18 | . | TRBV5-5 | CASSFRRPGEITNEKLFF | TGTGCCAGCAGCTTTCGTCGGCCAGGGGAAATAACTAATGAAAAACTGTTTTTT
TRBJ1-2 | . | 14 | . | TRBV29-1 | CSVGQGQRVYGYTF | TGCAGCGTTGGGCAGGGGCAGAGAGTTTATGGCTACACCTTC
TRBJ1-2 | . | 13 | . | TRBV6-5 | CASSYRSSYGYTF | TGTGCCAGCAGTTATCGGTCCTCCTATGGCTACACCTTC
TRBJ1-5 | TRBD1 | 17 | . | TRBV7-9 | CASSFNPGTGGNQPQHF | TGTGCCAGCAGCTTCAACCCCGGGACAGGGGGAAATCAGCCCCAGCATTTT
TRBJ2-5 | . | 13 | . | TRBV6-5 | CASRGAYQETQYF | TGTGCCAGCAGAGGGGCCTACCAAGAGACCCAGTACTTC
TRBJ1-2 | . | 15 | . | TRBV5-1 | CASSFGDTTNYGYTF | TGCGCCAGCAGCTTCGGGGACACAACTAACTATGGCTACACCTTC
TRBJ2-5 | TRBD2 | 17 | . | TRBV5-4 | CASSLTRGALLQETQYF | TGTGCCAGCAGCCTAACGCGGGGGGCCCTCTTACAAGAGACCCAGTACTTC
TRBJ2-1 | TRBD1 | 14 | . | TRBV3-1/TRBV3-2 | CASSHHRGDNEQFF | TGTGCCAGCAGCCATCACAGGGGGGACAATGAGCAGTTCTTC
TRBJ1-5 | . | 14 | . | TRBV2 | CASSEGGGNQPQHF | TGTGCCAGCAGTGAAGGAGGGGGTAATCAGCCCCAGCATTTT
TRBJ2-5 | TRBD1 | 15 | . | TRBV18 | CASSPPGGQGKTQYF | TGTGCCAGCTCACCACCGGGGGGACAGGGAAAGACCCAGTACTTC
TRBJ2-5 | TRBD1 | 15 | . | TRBV9 | CASSAGQGMEETQYF | TGTGCCAGCAGCGCCGGACAGGGGATGGAAGAGACCCAGTACTTC
TRBJ2-1 | . | 17 | . | TRBV10-3 | CAISEYGGGNSYNEQFF | TGTGCCATCAGTGAATACGGAGGGGGCAACTCCTACAATGAGCAGTTCTTC
TRBJ2-5 | . | 15 | . | TRBV5-1 | CASSLYGVGQETQYF | TGCGCCAGCAGCTTGTACGGGGTTGGCCAAGAGACCCAGTACTTC
TRBJ1-6 | . | 14 | . | TRBV3-1/TRBV3-2 | CASSLGQINSPLHF | TGTGCCAGCAGCCTCGGACAGATTAATTCACCCCTCCACTTT